Included here is one T cell receptor (beta chain) sequence, with context. CDR1 and CDR2 from the germline V gene are LGHNA and YNFKEQ. V shed 5 bases, J shed 3 bases, and the junction held 2 bases outside the gene matches. This CDR3 is built from 13 residues. This specimen comes from a study of control samples from healthy donors and cancer patients. Assay used: immunoSEQ multiplex PCR; TCRdb lists only in-frame clones, some missing. The sample records some 140,000 clones, roughly 92% being singletons. The sequencing input was blood. The V and J genes are TRBV4-2 and TRBJ2-7; 9 bases fit TRBD1. The sequence was collected from a man aged 25 to 40 in good health. CDR3 DNA: TGTGCCAGCAGCGGGACAGGGAACTACGAGCAGTACTTC. The encoded protein is CASSGTGNYEQYF.